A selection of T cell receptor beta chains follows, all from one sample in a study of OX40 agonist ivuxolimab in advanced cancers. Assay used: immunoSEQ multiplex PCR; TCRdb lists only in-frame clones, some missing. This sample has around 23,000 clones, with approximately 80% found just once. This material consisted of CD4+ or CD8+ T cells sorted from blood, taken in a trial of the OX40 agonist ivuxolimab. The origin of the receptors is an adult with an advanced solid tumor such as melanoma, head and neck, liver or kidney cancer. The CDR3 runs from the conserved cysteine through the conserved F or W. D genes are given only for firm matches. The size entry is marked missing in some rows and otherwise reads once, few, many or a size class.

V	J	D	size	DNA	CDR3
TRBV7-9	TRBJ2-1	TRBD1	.	TGTGCCAGCAGCACCAGGGGGTGGGATGAGCAGTTCTTC	CASSTRGWDEQFF
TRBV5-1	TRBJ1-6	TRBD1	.	TGCGCCAGCAGCCGGGACAGAGTAAATTCACCCCTCCACTTT	CASSRDRVNSPLHF
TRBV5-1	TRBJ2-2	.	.	TGCGCCAGCAGCTTATCAGCTTCGAACACCGGGGAGCTGTTTTTT	CASSLSASNTGELFF
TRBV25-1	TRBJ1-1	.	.	TGTGCCAGCAGTGAATCTCGGGCAGGGCGAGGGAACACTGAAGCTTTCTTT	CASSESRAGRGNTEAFF
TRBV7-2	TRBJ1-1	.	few	TGTGCCAGCAGCTGGGACCCGAACGCTGAAGCTTTCTTT	CASSWDPNAEAFF
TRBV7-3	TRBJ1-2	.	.	TGTGCCAGCAGCCCCATGGCAGGCGGTGGGTATGGCTACACCTTC	CASSPMAGGGYGYTF
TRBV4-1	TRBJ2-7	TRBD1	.	TGCGCCAGCAGCCAAGACCGAGTTGGGGGGACAGGTTCCTACGAGCAGTACTTC	CASSQDRVGGTGSYEQYF
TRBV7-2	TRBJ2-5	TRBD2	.	TGTGCCAGCAGCTTAGCTCTAGCGGGGGGACCAAACTTC	CASSLALAGGPNF
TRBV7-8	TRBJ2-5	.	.	TGTGCCAGCAGCCAGGGGGGCGTGGACGAGACCCAGTACTTC	CASSQGGVDETQYF
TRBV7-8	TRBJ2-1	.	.	TGTGCCAGCAGCTCGGGAAATTTCGGGTCCTACAATGAGCAGTTCTTC	CASSSGNFGSYNEQFF
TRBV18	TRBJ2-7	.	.	TGTGCCAGCTCTCCCGGCTCGGCAAGTTCCTACGAGCAGTACTTC	CASSPGSASSYEQYF
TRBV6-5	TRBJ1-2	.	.	TGTGCCAGCAGTTACTCAAGGGGGAGTAACTATGGCTACACCTTC	CASSYSRGSNYGYTF
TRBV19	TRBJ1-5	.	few	TGTGCCAGTACCCTGTCCGGGGACCGCAATCAGCCCCAGCATTTT	CASTLSGDRNQPQHF
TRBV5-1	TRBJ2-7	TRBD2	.	TGCGCCAGCAGCTTTAGCGGGGGGGCCTCCTACGAGCAGTACTTC	CASSFSGGASYEQYF
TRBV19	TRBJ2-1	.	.	TGTGCCAGTAGTAGTGGTCTAGCAGGGTTATCGGGATACAATGAGCAGTTCTTC	CASSSGLAGLSGYNEQFF
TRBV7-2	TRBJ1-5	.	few	TGTGCCAGCAGCTTAGACAGAGCCAGATCCCAGCCCCAGCATTTT	CASSLDRARSQPQHF
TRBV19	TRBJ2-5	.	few	TGTGCCAGTAGTATTAAGGGCAGCCAAGAGACCCAGTACTTC	CASSIKGSQETQYF
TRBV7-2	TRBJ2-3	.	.	TGTGCCAGCAGCTTCGTTCGAGGGGGGGATACGCAGTATTTT	CASSFVRGGDTQYF
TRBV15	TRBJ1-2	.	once	TGTGCCACCAGCAGAGATCGGTACACAGGCGGGGGCTACACCTTC	CATSRDRYTGGGYTF
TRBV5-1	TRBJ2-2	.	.	TGCGCCAGCCACCGGGACGGAAACACCGGGGAGCTGTTTTTT	CASHRDGNTGELFF
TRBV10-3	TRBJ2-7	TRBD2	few	TGTGCCACGGAGCGGGAGGTCTCCTACGAGCAGTACTTC	CATEREVSYEQYF
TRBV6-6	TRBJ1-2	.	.	TGTGCCAGCAGGGGGGGGACACCTGACTATGGCTACACCTTC	CASRGGTPDYGYTF
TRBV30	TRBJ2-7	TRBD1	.	TGTGCCTGGAGGGACCGGGACAGGGGATACGAGCAGTACTTC	CAWRDRDRGYEQYF
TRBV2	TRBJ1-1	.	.	TGTGCCAGCAGTGTCCTAAGAAGTGTATCGGGGCACACTGAAGCTTTCTTT	CASSVLRSVSGHTEAFF
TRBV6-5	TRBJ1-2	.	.	TGTGCCAGCAGTTACTCACGGGTTCTCGGTGGCTACACCTTC	CASSYSRVLGGYTF
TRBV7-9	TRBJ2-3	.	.	TGTGCCAGCAGTCTCTTTGAGGGCACAGATACGCAGTATTTT	CASSLFEGTDTQYF
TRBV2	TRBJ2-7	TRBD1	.	TGTGCCAGCACCAAGGACAGGGATGAGCAGTACTTC	CASTKDRDEQYF
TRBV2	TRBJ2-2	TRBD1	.	TGTGCCAGCAGCGGGACAGGGGCCGGGGAGCTGTTTTTT	CASSGTGAGELFF
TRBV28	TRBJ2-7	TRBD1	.	TGTGCCAGCAGCCTCATACAGGGGGAGCAGTACTTC	CASSLIQGEQYF
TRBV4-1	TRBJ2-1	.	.	TGCGCCAGCAGCCAAGGGTTTAGTCCCAATGAGCAGTTCTTC	CASSQGFSPNEQFF
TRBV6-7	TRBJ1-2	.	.	TGTGCCAGCAGTTACTCAAGACTTATCAGATCCTCAACTAACTATGGCTACACCTTC	CASSYSRLIRSSTNYGYTF
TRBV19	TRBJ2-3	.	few	TGTGCCAGTAGTATAGGGGCTAGGGGTTCAGATACGCAGTATTTT	CASSIGARGSDTQYF
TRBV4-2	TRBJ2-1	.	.	TGTGCCAGCAGCCAAGCGGATGAGCAGTTCTTC	CASSQADEQFF
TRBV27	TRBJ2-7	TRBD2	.	TGTGCCAGCAGCCGACTAGGGCGGGAGAACGAGCAGTACTTC	CASSRLGRENEQYF
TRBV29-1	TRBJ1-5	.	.	TGCAGCGTGCGAAACAACAATCAGCCCCAGCATTTT	CSVRNNNQPQHF
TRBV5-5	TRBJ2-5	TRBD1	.	TGTGCCAGCAGCTTCGGACAGGGATTCATGGAGACCCAGTACTTC	CASSFGQGFMETQYF
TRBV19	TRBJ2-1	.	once	TGTGCCAGTAGTACCCAGACAGGCAATGAGCAGTTCTTC	CASSTQTGNEQFF
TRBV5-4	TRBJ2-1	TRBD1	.	TGTGCCAGCAGCTTCCGAGACAGGGTCTACAATGAGCAGTTCTTC	CASSFRDRVYNEQFF
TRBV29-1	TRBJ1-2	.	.	TGCAGCGTAGGGGACTACCGGGGTAGGGTCTATGGCTACACCTTC	CSVGDYRGRVYGYTF
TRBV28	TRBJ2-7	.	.	TGTGCCAGCAGTTTAAGGGGGTCCTACGAGCAGTACTTC	CASSLRGSYEQYF
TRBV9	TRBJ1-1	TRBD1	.	TGTGCCAGCAGCGTAGGGGCAGGGGGCCTCATAGCTGAAGCTTTCTTT	CASSVGAGGLIAEAFF
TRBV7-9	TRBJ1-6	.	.	TGTGCCAGCAGCTTCGGCCGGTTGCCCCTCCACTTT	CASSFGRLPLHF
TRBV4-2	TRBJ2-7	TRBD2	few	TGTGCCAGCAGCCAAGAGAATAGCGGGGGGGCCGGGTCCTACGAGCAGTACTTC	CASSQENSGGAGSYEQYF
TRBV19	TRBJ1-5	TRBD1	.	TGTGCCAGTAGCGCGACAGGGCTGTTGCAGCCCCAGCATTTT	CASSATGLLQPQHF
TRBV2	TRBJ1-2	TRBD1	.	TGTGCCAGCAGATTTACACAGGGGGCACATGGCTACACCTTC	CASRFTQGAHGYTF